A single sample gave rise to the 29 T cell receptor beta chains below, sequenced in a study of T cells in Graves' hyperthyroidism and ophthalmopathy. TCR beta CDR3 region amplification was performed from RNA transcripts. During a first-round RT-PCR of the TCR CDR3, the HTBI primer set was used. TCRdb redid the calling of the multiplex PCR reads with MiXCR, one entry per CDR3 protein. The table lists 200,000 to 250,000 distinct CDR3 sequences, less than 20% of them singletons. Sequencing was carried out using blood. These receptors originate from a woman between 18 and 29 years old with Graves' ophthalmopathy.

V usage is TRBV28 and J usage is TRBJ2-7; 16 bases match TRBD2. CDR3 length: 16 amino acids. The V gene's germline CDR1 is MDHEN and CDR2 SYDVKM. Trimming removed 4 bases from V and 2 bases from J; junction bases left unmatched: 2. The CDR3 sequence is CASSSGTSGRAYEQYF. The DNA for the CDR3 is TGTGCCAGCAGTTCCGGGACTAGCGGGAGGGCCTACGAGCAGTACTTC.

The chain joins TRBV4-2 to TRBJ2-1; a possible D gene is TRBD1 (6 bases). This CDR3 is built from 16 residues. CDR1 is LGHNA and CDR2 is YNFKEQ in the germline V gene. The germline V and J ends were trimmed by 2 bases and 4 bases, with 15 bases remaining between them. CDR3 in DNA: TGTGCCAGCAGCCAAACACAGGGTCCCCTTTACAATGAGCAGTTCTTC. Amino acids: CASSQTQGPLYNEQFF.

At least ten counts were recorded for this clonotype. The chain joins TRBV2 to TRBJ1-4; D is unresolved. Germline CDR1 and CDR2: SNHLY and FYNNEI. The V gene lost 8 bases and the J gene lost 11 bases, with 18 bases spanning the gap. This CDR3 comprises 13 residues. The CDR3 reads CASGGSPSGKLFF. The CDR3 nucleotides read TGTGCCAGCGGCGGGAGCCCGTCGGGGAAACTGTTTTTT.

Only a few counts were recorded for this clonotype. V is TRBV3-1 and J is TRBJ1-4; 10 nucleotides match TRBD1. Trimming at V came to 4 bases and at J to 6 bases, leaving 8 bases not matched to a gene. This CDR3 is 16 amino acids long. Germline V gene sequence: CDR1 LGHDT, CDR2 YNNKEL (reference sequence). The CDR3 nucleotides are TGTGCCAGCAGCCTCACGAGCGGGACAGGGGATGAAAAACTGTTTTTT. Encoded protein: CASSLTSGTGDEKLFF.

This clonotype was seen repeatedly, ten times or more. The chain uses TRBV10-1 and TRBJ2-1; TRBD2 might be the D (5 bases). CDR3 length: 12 amino acids. V gave up 7 bases and J gave up 12 bases, with 16 bases separating them. Looked up from germline, CDR1 is WNHNN and CDR2 is SYGVQD (reference sequence). CDR3 protein: CASILLGVSQFF. CDR3 coding DNA: TGCGCCAGCATCTTACTCGGGGTGTCGCAGTTCTTC.

The sample holds many counts of this clonotype. This chain joins TRBV7-9 and TRBJ2-2; D gene ambiguous. Germline assignment: CDR1 SEHNR and CDR2 FQNEAQ (reference sequence). Trimming cost V 7 bases and J 6 bases, with 15 bases left between them. The CDR3 sequence is 14 residues long. This CDR3 is CASTEGFMAGELFF. CDR3 bases: TGTGCCAGCACTGAAGGTTTTATGGCCGGGGAGCTGTTTTTT.

This clonotype was seen ten or more times. The rearrangement joins TRBV20-1 to TRBJ2-7, with TRBD2 identical over 9 bases. The CDR3 is made up of 19 amino acids. Germline V gene data show CDR1 as DFQATT and CDR2 as SNEGSKA (reference sequence). Unmatched junction bases numbered 17, after V lost 2 bases and J lost 0 bases. CDR3 nucleotide sequence: TGCAGTGCTAGACCCCAGACAGGGTCTAGCGGGGACGGCTCCTACGAGCAGTACTTC. Protein sequence: CSARPQTGSSGDGSYEQYF.

This rearrangement joins TRBV20-1 to TRBJ1-2; no reliable D call. V was shortened by 0 bases and J by 10 bases, with 15 bases between the two germline ends. Germline assignment: CDR1 DFQATT and CDR2 SNEGSKA (reference sequence). The CDR3 has 13 residues. The CDR3 region has the DNA TGCAGTGCTAGAGATCATGGAGGTATAGCCTACACCTTC. This encodes CSARDHGGIAYTF.

This clonotype was recorded many times. The chain recombines TRBV18 with TRBJ2-7; 8 bases are a match to TRBD1. CDR1 KGHSH and CDR2 LQKENI come from the germline V gene. The CDR3 runs 16 residues. V was pared by 1 base and J by 2 bases, with 7 bases of the junction left unmatched. The CDR3 region has the DNA TGTGCCAGCTCACCACTTTTTGGACAGGGAGCCTACGAGCAGTACTTC. As protein: CASSPLFGQGAYEQYF.

This clonotype was seen repeatedly, ten times or more. The chain is built from TRBV6-1 and TRBJ2-4, with 7 nucleotides matching TRBD1. This CDR3 spans 14 amino acids. CDR1 MNHNS and CDR2 SASEGT come from the germline V gene. J gave up 6 bases and V 5 bases, and 7 bases lay outside the gene matches. CDR3 DNA sequence: TGTGCCAGCAGTCCTCGGACAGGCTCAAACATTCAGTACTTC. Translated: CASSPRTGSNIQYF.

The chain joins TRBV3-1 to TRBJ1-1; 8 bases line up with TRBD1. The V and J ends lost 3 bases and 4 bases, in that order; junction bases with no gene match: 4. The CDR3 is made up of 14 amino acids. Germline CDR1 LGHDT, CDR2 YNNKEL (reference sequence). The CDR3 DNA is TGTGCCAGCAGCCAGACAACAGGGGGCACTGAAGCTTTCTTT. The encoded protein is CASSQTTGGTEAFF.

In its sample, this clonotype was seen a few times. The V gene is TRBV19, the J gene TRBJ2-1, with 9 bases fitting TRBD2. The CDR3 spans 16 residues. V dropped 3 bases and J dropped 7; count of bases not matched to a gene: 10. Germline V CDR1 and CDR2: LNHDA, SQIVND (reference sequence). The CDR3 reads CASSIQRGAAWNEQFF. For the CDR3, the DNA is TGTGCCAGTAGTATCCAGCGGGGGGCGGCCTGGAATGAGCAGTTCTTC.

This clonotype has ten or more counts. The rearrangement joins TRBV6-1 to TRBJ2-2, with 9 bases matching TRBD2. The CDR3 sequence is 17 residues long. J lost 4 bases, V lost 7 bases, and 13 bases had no gene match. Germline CDR1 MNHNS, CDR2 SASEGT. In DNA, the CDR3 is TGTGCCAGCACCAACCCGGGACTAGCTCGTGGCACCGGGGAGCTGTTTTTT. Translated: CASTNPGLARGTGELFF.

J is TRBJ1-2 and V is TRBV19, with 7 bases aligning to TRBD1. The CDR3 is 13 residues long. J gave up 7 bases and V 3 bases, and 5 bases lay outside the gene matches. The germline V gene encodes CDR1 LNHDA and CDR2 SQIVND (reference sequence). The CDR3 spells CASSMTGNSGYTF. The CDR3 region has the DNA TGTGCCAGTAGTATGACAGGGAATTCTGGCTACACCTTC. Based on the CDR3 plus reference TRBV19 and TRBJ1-2, the full variable domain is DGGITQSPKYLFRKEGQNVTLSCEQNLNHDAMYWYRQDPGQGLRLIYYSQIVNDFQKGDIAEGYSVSREKKESFPLTVTSAQKNPTAFYLCASSMTGNSGYTFGSGTRLTVV.

This clonotype appeared many times. The chain combines TRBV6-5 with TRBJ2-1; 7 bases fit TRBD2. CDR1 and CDR2 from the germline V gene are MNHEY and SVGAGI. V trimming: 0 bases; J trimming: 7 bases; junction bases outside the gene matches: 12. The CDR3 is 17 residues long. The CDR3 region is CASSYSIRWEGLNEQFF. CDR3 nucleotide sequence: TGTGCCAGCAGTTACTCGATAAGGTGGGAGGGGCTGAATGAGCAGTTCTTC.

At least ten counts were recorded for this clonotype. The rearrangement joins TRBV6-1 to TRBJ2-1, with TRBD2 matching 10 bases. The junction had 6 bases not matched to a gene; V was cut back by 5 bases and J by 2 bases. This CDR3 is 16 amino acids long. The V gene's germline CDR1 is MNHNS and CDR2 SASEGT. In nucleotides, the CDR3 is TGTGCCAGCAGTTCGGCTAGCGGGAGCCCCTACAATGAGCAGTTCTTC. This encodes CASSSASGSPYNEQFF.

This clonotype was counted many times. J is TRBJ2-2 and V is TRBV20-1; the match to TRBD2 covers 10 bases. The CDR3 totals 15 residues. Trimming at V came to 1 base and at J to 7 bases, leaving 6 bases not matched to a gene. Germline assignment: CDR1 DFQATT and CDR2 SNEGSKA (reference sequence). Here the CDR3 reads CSARVSGRALGELFF. CDR3 DNA: TGCAGTGCTAGAGTGAGCGGGAGGGCCCTCGGGGAGCTGTTTTTT.

This clonotype has a count of ten or more. The genes are TRBV6-1 and TRBJ1-1; maybe TRBD1 (6 bases). The CDR3 spans 19 residues. CDR1 is MNHNS and CDR2 is SASEGT in the germline V gene. The germline V and J ends were trimmed by 4 bases and 0 bases, with 24 bases remaining between them. In DNA form, the CDR3 reads TGTGCCAGCAGTGGCGGGCGGGGGGCCCTAACGAGAATGAACACTGAAGCTTTCTTT. Translation: CASSGGRGALTRMNTEAFF.

This clonotype came up many times. This sequence joins TRBV20-1 and TRBJ1-5, with TRBD1 matching 8 bases. Per the germline V gene, CDR1 is DFQATT and CDR2 is SNEGSKA (reference sequence). Unmatched junction bases numbered 7, after V lost 3 bases and J lost 0 bases. The CDR3 has 16 amino acids. The CDR3 DNA sequence: TGCAGTGCTAGGGCCGGGACAGGCCTTAGCAATCAGCCCCAGCATTTT. Amino acids: CSARAGTGLSNQPQHF.

The V gene is TRBV6-2 or TRBV6-3, the J gene TRBJ2-7; D possibly corresponds to TRBD1 (6 bases). This CDR3 is built from 15 residues. Looked up from germline, CDR1 is MNHEY and CDR2 is SVGEGT. Trimming took 6 bases from V and 3 from J, leaving 18 bases between them. CDR3 DNA: TGTGCCAGCAGCAAAACAAGTGGACAGTACTACGAGCAGTACTTC. Protein product: CASSKTSGQYYEQYF.

The chain has TRBV7-2 and TRBJ1-1; 7 nucleotides match TRBD1. This CDR3 comprises 15 residues. From germline, CDR1 is SGHTA and CDR2 FQGNSA. Germline trimming cut 4 bases from V and 3 bases from J; bases unmatched to any gene: 8. The CDR3 protein is CASSSTGRLYTEAFF. CDR3 coding DNA: TGTGCCAGCAGCTCGACAGGGCGTCTGTACACTGAAGCTTTCTTT.

This clonotype was recorded many times. The V gene is TRBV10-1, the J gene TRBJ1-5, with D uncertain. Germline V lookup: CDR1 WNHNN, CDR2 SYGVQD (reference sequence). V was trimmed by 8 bases and J by 5 bases, leaving 7 bases between them. This CDR3 is built from 11 residues. DNA for the CDR3: TGCGCCAGCCTACGGTATCAGCCCCAGCATTTT. Its protein product is CASLRYQPQHF.

At least ten counts were recorded for this clonotype. The chain is built from TRBV5-1 and TRBJ2-1; TRBD2 matches at 13 bases. Germline loops: CDR1 SGHRS, CDR2 YFSETQ. Unmatched junction bases numbered 15, after V lost 7 bases and J lost 8 bases. This CDR3 region has 17 residues. This CDR3 is CASGAGLAGITDDEQFF. The CDR3 nucleotides are TGCGCCAGCGGTGCGGGACTAGCGGGGATAACGGACGATGAGCAGTTCTTC.

This clonotype was picked up many times. J is TRBJ2-2 and V is TRBV6-1; 9 bases line up with TRBD1. Germline V lookup: CDR1 MNHNS, CDR2 SASEGT. The V segment lost 6 bases and the J segment 1 base; nucleotides outside the gene matches: 6. The CDR3 consists of 16 residues. The CDR3 loop reads CASSPQGAVNTGELFF. CDR3 coding DNA: TGTGCCAGCAGCCCACAGGGGGCAGTGAACACCGGGGAGCTGTTTTTT.

A remark on this clonotype: A much larger clone is a single base away; this may be a read error. The chain is built from TRBV7-2 and TRBJ2-3, with TRBD2 matching over 8 bases. The CDR3 is 15 amino acids. V shed 2 bases and J 8 bases; nucleotides not matched to a gene: 9. Germline V gene lookup returns CDR1 SGHTA and CDR2 FQGNSA. DNA of the CDR3: TGTGCCAGCAGCTTAAGGGGACTAGGTTCAGGTACGCAGTATTTT. Encoded protein: CASSLRGLGSGTQYF. Drawing the rest from reference TRBV7-2 and TRBJ2-3, the complete variable domain is GAGVSQSPSNKVTEKGKDVELRCDPISGHTALYWYRQSLGQGLEFLIYFQGNSAPDKSGLPSDRFSAERTGGSVSTLTIQRTQQEDSAVYLCASSLRGLGSGTQYFGPGTRLTVL.

This clonotype came up many times. V usage is TRBV20-1 and J usage is TRBJ2-1; 7 bases agree with TRBD2. V lost 3 bases to trimming and J lost 3 bases; unmatched junction nucleotides: 5. Germline CDR1 DFQATT, CDR2 SNEGSKA (reference sequence). This CDR3 has 14 residues. The CDR3 spells CSASPAGFYNEQFF. The CDR3 nucleotides read TGCAGTGCTAGCCCAGCGGGGTTCTACAATGAGCAGTTCTTC.

This clonotype was seen many times. The V and J genes are TRBV30 and TRBJ1-1, with D possibly matching TRBD1 (5 bases). Trimming took 2 bases from V and 3 from J, leaving 16 bases between them. The germline V gene has CDR1 GTSNPN and CDR2 SVGIG (reference sequence). CDR3 size: 15 residues. CDR3 loop: CAWSPPRGIHTEAFF. DNA for the CDR3: TGTGCCTGGAGTCCTCCGAGGGGAATTCACACTGAAGCTTTCTTT.

This clonotype came up many times. The J gene is TRBJ2-5, the V gene TRBV18, with 8 bases lining up with TRBD1. V shed 4 bases, J shed 2 bases, and the junction held 0 bases outside the gene matches. Germline V gene data show CDR1 as KGHSH and CDR2 as LQKENI. The CDR3 is 13 amino acids. This CDR3 is CASSRQGQETQYF. In nucleotides, the CDR3 is TGTGCCAGCTCACGACAGGGGCAAGAGACCCAGTACTTC. Using reference TRBV18 and TRBJ2-5 for the parts outside the CDR3, the full variable domain is NAGVMQNPRHLVRRRGQEARLRCSPMKGHSHVYWYRQLPEEGLKFMVYLQKENIIDESGMPKERFSAEFPKEGPSILRIQQVVRGDSAAYFCASSRQGQETQYFGPGTRLLVL.

This clonotype was seen at least ten times. This chain joins TRBV6-2 or TRBV6-3 and TRBJ2-1; possible D gene TRBD1, 6 bases. V lost 1 base and J lost 5, with 12 bases in between. CDR1 and CDR2 from the germline V gene are MNHEY and SVGEGT. CDR3 length: 15 residues. CDR3: CASSYFWDTNNEQFF. The DNA for the CDR3 is TGTGCCAGCAGTTACTTTTGGGACACCAACAATGAGCAGTTCTTC.